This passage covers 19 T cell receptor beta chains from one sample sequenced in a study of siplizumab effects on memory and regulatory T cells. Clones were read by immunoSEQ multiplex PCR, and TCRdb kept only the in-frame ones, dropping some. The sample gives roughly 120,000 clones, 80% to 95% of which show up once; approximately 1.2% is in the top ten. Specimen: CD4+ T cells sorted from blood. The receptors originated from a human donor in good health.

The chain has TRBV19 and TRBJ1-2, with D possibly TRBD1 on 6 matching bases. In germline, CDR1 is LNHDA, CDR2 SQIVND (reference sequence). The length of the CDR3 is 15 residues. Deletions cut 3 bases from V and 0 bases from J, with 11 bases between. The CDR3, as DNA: TGTGCCAGTAGTATTACAGGACAGCCTAACTATGGCTACACCTTC. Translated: CASSITGQPNYGYTF.

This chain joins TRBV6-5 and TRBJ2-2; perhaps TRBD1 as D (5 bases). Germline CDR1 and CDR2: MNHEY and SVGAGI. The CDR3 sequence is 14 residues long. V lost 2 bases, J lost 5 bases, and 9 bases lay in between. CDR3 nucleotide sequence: TGTGCCAGCAGTTACCCTCAGGGAACCGGGGAGCTGTTTTTT. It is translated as CASSYPQGTGELFF.

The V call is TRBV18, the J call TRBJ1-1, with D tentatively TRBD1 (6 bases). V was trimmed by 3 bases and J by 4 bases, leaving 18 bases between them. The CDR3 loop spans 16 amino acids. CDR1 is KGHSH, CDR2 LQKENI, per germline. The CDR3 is CASSPSAGGSGTEAFF. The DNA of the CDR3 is TGTGCCAGCTCACCTTCCGCGGGGGGCTCCGGCACTGAAGCTTTCTTT.

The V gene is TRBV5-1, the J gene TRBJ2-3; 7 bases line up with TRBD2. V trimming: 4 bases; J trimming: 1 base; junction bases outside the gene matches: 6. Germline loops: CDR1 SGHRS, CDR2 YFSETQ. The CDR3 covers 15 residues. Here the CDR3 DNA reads TGCGCCAGCAGCCCGACTAGCTGGGGCACAGATACGCAGTATTTT. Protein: CASSPTSWGTDTQYF.

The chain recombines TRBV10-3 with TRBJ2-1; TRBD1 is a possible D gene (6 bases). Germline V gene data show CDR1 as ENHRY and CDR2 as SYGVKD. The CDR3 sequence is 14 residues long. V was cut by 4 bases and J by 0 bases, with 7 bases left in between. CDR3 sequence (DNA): TGTGCCATCAGTGTACAGGGCTCCTACAATGAGCAGTTCTTC. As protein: CAISVQGSYNEQFF.

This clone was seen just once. CDR3 loop: CASSIVGNRPLDGYTF. The DNA of the CDR3 is TGTGCCAGTAGTATAGTTGGGAATCGGCCGCTGGATGGCTACACCTTC. This chain uses TRBV19 with TRBJ1-2; D ambiguous. Germline-derived CDR1 and CDR2 are LNHDA and SQIVND (reference sequence). This CDR3 comprises 16 residues. Trimming cost V 1 base and J 6 bases, with 18 bases left between them.

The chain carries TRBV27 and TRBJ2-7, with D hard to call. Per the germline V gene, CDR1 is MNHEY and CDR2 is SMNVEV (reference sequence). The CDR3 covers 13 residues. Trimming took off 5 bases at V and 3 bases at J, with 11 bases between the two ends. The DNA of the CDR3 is TGTGCCAGCAGTCCAGCCACCCTCTACGAGCAGTACTTC. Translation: CASSPATLYEQYF.

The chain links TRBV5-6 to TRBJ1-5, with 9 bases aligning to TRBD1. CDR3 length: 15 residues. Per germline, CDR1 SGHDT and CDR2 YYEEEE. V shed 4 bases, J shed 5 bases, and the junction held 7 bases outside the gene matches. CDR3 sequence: CASSPGTGIYQPQHF. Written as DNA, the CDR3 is TGTGCCAGCAGCCCCGGGACAGGGATTTATCAGCCCCAGCATTTT.

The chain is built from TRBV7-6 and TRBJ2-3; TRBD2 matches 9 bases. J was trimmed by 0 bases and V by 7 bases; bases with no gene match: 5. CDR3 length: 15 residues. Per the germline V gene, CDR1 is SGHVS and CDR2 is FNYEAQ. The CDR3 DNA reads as TGTGCCAGCAACGCGGGAGGGCCGAGCACAGATACGCAGTATTTT. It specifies CASNAGGPSTDTQYF.

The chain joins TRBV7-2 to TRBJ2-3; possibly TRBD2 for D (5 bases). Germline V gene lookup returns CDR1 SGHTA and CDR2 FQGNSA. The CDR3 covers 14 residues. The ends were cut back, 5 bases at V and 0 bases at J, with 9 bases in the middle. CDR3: CASSPGLSTDTQYF. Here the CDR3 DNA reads TGTGCCAGCAGCCCCGGACTGAGCACAGATACGCAGTATTTT.

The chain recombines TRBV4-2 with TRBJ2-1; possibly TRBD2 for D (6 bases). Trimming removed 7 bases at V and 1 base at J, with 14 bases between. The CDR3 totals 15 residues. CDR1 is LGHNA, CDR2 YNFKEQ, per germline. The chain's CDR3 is CASTPGTFSYNEQFF. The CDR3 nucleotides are TGTGCCAGCACTCCCGGGACTTTTTCCTACAATGAGCAGTTCTTC.

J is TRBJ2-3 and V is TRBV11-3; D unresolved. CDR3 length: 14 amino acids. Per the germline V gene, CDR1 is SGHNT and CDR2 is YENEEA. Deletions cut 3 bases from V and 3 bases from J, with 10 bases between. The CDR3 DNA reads TGTGCCAGCAGCTTTGGACGAGATACAGATACGCAGTATTTT. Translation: CASSFGRDTDTQYF. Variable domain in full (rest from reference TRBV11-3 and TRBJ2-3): EAGVVQSPRYKIIEKKQPVAFWCNPISGHNTLYWYLQNLGQGPELLIRYENEEAVDDSQLPKDRFSAERLKGVDSTLKIQPAELGDSAVYLCASSFGRDTDTQYFGPGTRLTVL.

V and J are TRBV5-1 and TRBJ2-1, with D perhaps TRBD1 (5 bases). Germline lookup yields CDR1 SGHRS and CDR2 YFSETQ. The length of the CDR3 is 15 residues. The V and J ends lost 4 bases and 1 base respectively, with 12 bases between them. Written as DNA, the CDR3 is TGCGCCAGCAGCCCCGACAGAGCATCCTACAATGAGCAGTTCTTC. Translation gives CASSPDRASYNEQFF.

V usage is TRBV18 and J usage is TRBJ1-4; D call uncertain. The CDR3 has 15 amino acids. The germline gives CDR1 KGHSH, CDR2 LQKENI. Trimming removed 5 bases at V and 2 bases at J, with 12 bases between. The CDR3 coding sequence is TGTGCCAGCTCAAAGGGCATATCGACTAATGAAAAACTGTTTTTT. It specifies CASSKGISTNEKLFF.

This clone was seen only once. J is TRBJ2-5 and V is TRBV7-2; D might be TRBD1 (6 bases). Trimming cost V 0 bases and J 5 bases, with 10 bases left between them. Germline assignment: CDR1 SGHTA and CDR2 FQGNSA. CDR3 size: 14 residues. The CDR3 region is CASSLASQGETQYF. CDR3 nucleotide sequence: TGTGCCAGCAGCTTAGCTAGCCAGGGGGAGACCCAGTACTTC.

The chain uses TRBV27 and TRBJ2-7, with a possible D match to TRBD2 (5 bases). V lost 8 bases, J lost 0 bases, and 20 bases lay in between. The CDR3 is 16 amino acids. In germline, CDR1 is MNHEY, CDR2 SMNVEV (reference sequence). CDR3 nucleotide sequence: TGTGCCAGCTCTACCCCGGGAAGGGATAGCTCCTACGAGCAGTACTTC. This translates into CASSTPGRDSSYEQYF.

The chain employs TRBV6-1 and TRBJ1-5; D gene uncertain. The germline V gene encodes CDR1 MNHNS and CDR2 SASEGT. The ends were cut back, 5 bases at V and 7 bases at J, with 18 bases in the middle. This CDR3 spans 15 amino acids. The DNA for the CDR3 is TGTGCCAGCAGTCCAGTGTCCAGAGAGGGCCAGCCCCAGCATTTT. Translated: CASSPVSREGQPQHF.

As DNA, the CDR3 is TGTGCCAGCATTACCGAGAGTCTCCGCGGGTCTGAAAAACTGTTTTTT. Translation gives CASITESLRGSEKLFF. The V gene is TRBV14, the J gene TRBJ1-4; the D is unclear. Trimming took off 7 bases at V and 7 bases at J, with 22 bases between the two ends. This CDR3 has 16 amino acids. Per the germline V gene, CDR1 is SGHDN and CDR2 is FVKESK.

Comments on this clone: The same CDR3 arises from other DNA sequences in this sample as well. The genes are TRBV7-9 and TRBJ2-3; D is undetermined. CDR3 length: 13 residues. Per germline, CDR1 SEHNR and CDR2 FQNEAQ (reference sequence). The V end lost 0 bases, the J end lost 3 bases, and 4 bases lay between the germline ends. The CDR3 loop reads CASSLASTDTQYF. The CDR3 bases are TGTGCCAGCAGCTTAGCCTCGACAGATACGCAGTATTTT.